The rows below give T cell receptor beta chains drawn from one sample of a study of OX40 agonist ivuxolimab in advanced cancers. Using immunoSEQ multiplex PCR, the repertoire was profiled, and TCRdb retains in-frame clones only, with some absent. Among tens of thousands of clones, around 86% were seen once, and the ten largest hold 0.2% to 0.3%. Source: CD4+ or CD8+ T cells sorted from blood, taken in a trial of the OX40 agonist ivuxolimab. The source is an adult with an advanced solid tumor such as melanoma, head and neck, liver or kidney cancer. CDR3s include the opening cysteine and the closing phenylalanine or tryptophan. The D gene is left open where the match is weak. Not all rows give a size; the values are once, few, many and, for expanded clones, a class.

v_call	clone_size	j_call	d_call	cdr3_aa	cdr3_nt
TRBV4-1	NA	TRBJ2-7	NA	CASSQAFRGERTEQYF	TGCGCCAGCAGCCAAGCTTTCAGGGGGGAGAGAACCGAGCAGTACTTC
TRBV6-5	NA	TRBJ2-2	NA	CASSYGGGFSPGELFF	TGTGCCAGCAGTTACGGAGGCGGGTTCAGTCCCGGGGAGCTGTTTTTT
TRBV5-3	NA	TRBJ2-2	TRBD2	CARSLVGLVDGELFF	TGTGCCAGAAGCTTGGTGGGACTAGTAGACGGGGAGCTGTTTTTT
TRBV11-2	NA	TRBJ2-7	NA	CASSSREGRNEQYF	TGTGCCAGCAGCTCCCGGGAAGGGAGGAACGAGCAGTACTTC
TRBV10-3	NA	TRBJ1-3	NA	CAISDGNTIYF	TGTGCCATCAGTGATGGAAACACCATATATTTT
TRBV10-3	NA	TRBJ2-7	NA	CAISGDNYEQYF	TGTGCCATCAGTGGGGACAACTACGAGCAGTACTTC
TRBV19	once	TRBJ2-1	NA	CASSPLGAGRNEQFF	TGTGCCAGTAGTCCCCTTGGCGCCGGTCGAAATGAGCAGTTCTTC
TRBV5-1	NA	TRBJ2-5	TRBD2	CASSFSGRGKETQYF	TGCGCCAGCAGCTTCAGCGGGAGGGGGAAAGAGACCCAGTACTTC
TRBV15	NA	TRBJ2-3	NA	CATSRDFGFTDTQYF	TGTGCCACCAGCAGAGATTTCGGCTTCACAGATACGCAGTATTTT
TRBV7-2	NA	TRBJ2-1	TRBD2	CASSLYRTSEQFF	TGTGCCAGCAGCTTATATAGGACTAGCGAGCAGTTCTTC
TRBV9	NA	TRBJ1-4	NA	CASSVASSFNEKLFF	TGTGCCAGCAGCGTAGCTTCTAGTTTTAATGAAAAACTGTTTTTT
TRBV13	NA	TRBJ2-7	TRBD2	CASSSSSLAGVWEQYF	TGTGCCAGCAGCTCGAGCTCTTTAGCGGGAGTGTGGGAGCAGTACTTC
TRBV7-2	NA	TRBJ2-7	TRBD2	CASSLPHEGSGITFEQYF	TGTGCCAGCAGCTTACCCCATGAGGGTAGCGGGATCACTTTCGAGCAGTACTTC
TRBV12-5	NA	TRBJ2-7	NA	CASGLIAGLSYEQYF	TGTGCTAGTGGTTTGATCGCCGGACTGTCCTACGAGCAGTACTTC
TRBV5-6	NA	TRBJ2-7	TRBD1	CASSSYAPGQGGYEQYF	TGTGCCAGCAGCTCTTACGCCCCTGGACAGGGTGGCTACGAGCAGTACTTC
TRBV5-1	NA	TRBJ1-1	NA	CASSFQQTNTEAFF	TGCGCCAGCAGCTTTCAGCAGACCAACACTGAAGCTTTCTTT
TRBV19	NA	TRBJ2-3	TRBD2	CASSISGGAGLARDTQYF	TGTGCCAGTAGTATTTCGGGGGGAGCGGGACTAGCAAGAGATACGCAGTATTTT
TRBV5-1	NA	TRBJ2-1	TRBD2	CASSSAGTSGRGGQFF	TGCGCCAGCAGCTCCGCCGGGACTAGCGGGAGGGGGGGGCAGTTCTTC
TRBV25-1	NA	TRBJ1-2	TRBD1	CASSVPGGSGYTF	TGTGCCAGCAGTGTCCCAGGGGGCAGTGGCTACACCTTC
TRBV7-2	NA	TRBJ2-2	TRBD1	CASSYRQGFTGELFF	TGTGCCAGCAGCTACCGACAGGGTTTCACCGGGGAGCTGTTTTTT
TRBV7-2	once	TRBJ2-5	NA	CASRGPGETQYF	TGTGCCAGCAGGGGGCCGGGGGAGACCCAGTACTTC
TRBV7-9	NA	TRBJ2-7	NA	CASSLVSLDRPYEQYF	TGTGCCAGCAGCTTAGTTAGTTTGGACAGACCCTACGAGCAGTACTTC
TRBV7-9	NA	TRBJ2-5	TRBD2	CASSPGIAGEETQYF	TGTGCCAGCAGCCCAGGAATAGCGGGAGAGGAGACCCAGTACTTC
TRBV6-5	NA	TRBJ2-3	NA	CASRVTGTDTQYF	TGTGCCAGCAGGGTAACAGGCACAGATACGCAGTATTTT
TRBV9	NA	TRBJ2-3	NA	CASSVSGSTDTQYF	TGTGCCAGCAGCGTAAGTGGGAGCACAGATACGCAGTATTTT
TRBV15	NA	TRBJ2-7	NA	CATSRRLVPYEQYF	TGTGCCACCAGCCGGCGACTAGTTCCCTACGAGCAGTACTTC
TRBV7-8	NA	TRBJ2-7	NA	CASSLTTGSGDRTYEQYF	TGTGCCAGCAGCTTAACTACCGGTAGCGGCGATAGGACTTACGAGCAGTACTTC
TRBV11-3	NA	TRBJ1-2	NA	CASSLETGKPGYTF	TGTGCCAGCAGCTTAGAAACAGGGAAGCCTGGCTACACCTTC
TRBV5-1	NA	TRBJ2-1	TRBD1	CASSIGQGARNEQFF	TGCGCCAGCAGCATCGGACAGGGGGCGAGGAATGAGCAGTTCTTC
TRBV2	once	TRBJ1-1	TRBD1	CASSESSTGVGTGGVLFF	TGTGCCAGCAGTGAAAGCAGCACCGGTGTGGGGACAGGTGGGGTCCTGTTCTTT
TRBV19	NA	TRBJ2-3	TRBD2	CASSRGLAGVTDTQYF	TGTGCCAGTAGCCGCGGACTAGCGGGAGTCACCGATACGCAGTATTTT
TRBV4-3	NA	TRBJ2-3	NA	CASSQEWVAASTDTQYF	TGCGCCAGCAGCCAAGAGTGGGTAGCGGCTAGCACAGATACGCAGTATTTT
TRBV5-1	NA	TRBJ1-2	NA	CASQKDPFYGYTF	TGCGCCAGCCAGAAGGACCCCTTTTATGGCTACACCTTC